The 19 T cell receptor beta chains presented below share a single source sample, sequenced in a study of T cell repertoires in cytomegalovirus infection. TCRdb fed the reads into MiXCR, producing one record per CDR3 protein. The sample holds more than 350,000 distinct CDR3 sequences, under 40% seen once. Sequenced material: PBMCs. Every receptor here comes from a human donor in good health (CMV status not recorded). Some clones in this sample may be carry-over from other donors' samples.

This clonotype appeared once. A single base separates this from a much larger clone, so it may be a read error. The genes are TRBV7-6 and TRBJ1-3; weak D call: TRBD1 (5 bases). The germline V gene encodes CDR1 SGHVS and CDR2 FNYEAQ. The CDR3 length is 16 residues. The CDR3 DNA follows: TGTGCCAGCAGCCACTGGCAGGGAAGGAGTGGAAACACCATATCTTTT. It is translated as CASSHWQGRSGNTISF.

This rearrangement joins TRBV28 to TRBJ1-2; 9 positions match TRBD1. From germline, CDR1 is MDHEN and CDR2 SYDVKM. Unmatched junction bases numbered 9, after V lost 5 bases and J lost 8 bases. CDR3 length: 14 residues. DNA of the CDR3: TGTGCCAGCAGTCTCCCGGGACAGGGTATGGGCTACACCTTC. It codes for CASSLPGQGMGYTF.

The genes are TRBV6-6 and TRBJ2-5, with D possibly TRBD1 on 5 matching bases. Per the germline V gene, CDR1 is MNHNY and CDR2 is SVGAGI (reference sequence). Trimming cost V 0 bases and J 5 bases, with 16 bases left between them. The CDR3 covers 16 residues. CDR3 nucleotide sequence: TGTGCCAGCAGTTACTCGTTTCAGGCAGGGCGGGAGACCCAGTACTTC. Its translation: CASSYSFQAGRETQYF.

The chain is built from TRBV11-3 and TRBJ1-2, with D perhaps TRBD1 (6 bases). V lost 5 bases, J lost 4 bases, and 26 bases lay in between. The CDR3 has 18 residues. CDR1 is SGHNT and CDR2 is YENEEA in the germline V gene. The DNA for the CDR3 is TGTGCCAGCAGCCCGAAGATCCGGGGGCGCCTAGATTTCTATGGCTACACCTTC. As protein: CASSPKIRGRLDFYGYTF.

Regarding this clonotype: The CDR3 ends on some other residue instead of the conserved phenylalanine or tryptophan, so this is likely a read error. The V call is TRBV7-1, the J call TRBJ2-1; 8 bases are a match to TRBD2. TRBV7-1 has ORF status, its function being uncertain. V gave up 3 bases and J gave up 4 bases; unmatched junction bases: 5. The CDR3 loop spans 15 amino acids. This chain's CDR3 is CASSSSGGAYNEQFL. In DNA, the CDR3 is TGTGCCAGCAGCTCGAGCGGGGGAGCGTACAATGAGCAGTTCTTA.

The CDR3 region is CASSLGGVGEQFF. Here the CDR3 DNA reads TGTGCCAGCAGTTTAGGTGGGGTCGGTGAGCAGTTCTTC. The chain employs TRBV27 and TRBJ2-1; D not resolved. Trimming left V 2 bases short and J 9 bases short, with 11 bases between. This CDR3 comprises 13 residues. The germline CDR1 and CDR2 sequences are MNHEY and SMNVEV (reference sequence).

The chain recombines TRBV5-6 with TRBJ2-7, with D possibly matching TRBD2 (6 bases). Trimming took 1 base from V and 0 from J, leaving 11 bases between them. CDR3 size: 15 residues. Per the germline V gene, CDR1 is SGHDT and CDR2 is YYEEEE. CDR3 region: CASSLMGRGSYEQYF. CDR3 DNA: TGTGCCAGCAGCTTGATGGGGCGGGGCTCCTACGAGCAGTACTTC. Combining the CDR3 with reference TRBV5-6 and TRBJ2-7 gives the whole variable domain DAGVTQSPTHLIKTRGQQVTLRCSPKSGHDTVSWYQQALGQGPQFIFQYYEEEERQRGNFPDRFSGHQFPNYSSELNVNALLLGDSALYLCASSLMGRGSYEQYFGPGTRLTVT.

This clonotype was seen more than once but under ten times. The CDR3 DNA is TGTGCCAGCAGTGACTACCGGGATGTCACTGAAGCTTTCTTT. Amino acids: CASSDYRDVTEAFF. The chain is built from TRBV6-5 and TRBJ1-1, with unresolved D. The germline V gene encodes CDR1 MNHEY and CDR2 SVGAGI. CDR3 size: 14 residues. Trimming stripped 5 bases from V and 4 bases from J, with 14 bases between.

The V call is TRBV2, the J call TRBJ1-6; 8 bases are a match to TRBD1. The CDR3 covers 15 residues. The germline CDR1 and CDR2 sequences are SNHLY and FYNNEI. V shed 6 bases, J shed 8 bases, and the junction held 9 bases outside the gene matches. The CDR3 nucleotides are TGTGCCAGCAGGATGACAGGGGATCGGGATTCACCCCTCCACTTT. Residues: CASRMTGDRDSPLHF.

This clonotype was counted only a few times. V gene TRBV5-1 combines with J gene TRBJ1-1; no clear D. Trimming took off 3 bases at V and 4 bases at J, with 19 bases between the two ends. The CDR3 runs 16 residues. CDR1 is SGHRS, CDR2 YFSETQ, per germline. The CDR3 loop is CASSSQRAESGTEAFF. The DNA for the CDR3 is TGCGCCAGCAGCTCTCAACGGGCCGAATCGGGCACTGAAGCTTTCTTT.

Ten or more counts support this clonotype. The genes are TRBV6-6 and TRBJ2-7; TRBD2 aligns across 11 bases. J was trimmed by 6 bases and V by 2 bases; bases with no gene match: 12. The CDR3 is made up of 17 amino acids. CDR1 and CDR2 (germline): MNHNY, SVGAGI (reference sequence). In DNA form, the CDR3 reads TGTGCCAGCAGTTACATCGGGTCCCTAGCGGGGGGATTCGAGCAGTACTTC. It codes for CASSYIGSLAGGFEQYF.

In this sample, this clonotype turned up a few times. The rearrangement links TRBV19 to TRBJ1-1; 8 positions agree with TRBD1. CDR3 length: 15 residues. Germline V lookup: CDR1 LNHDA, CDR2 SQIVND (reference sequence). Trimming took 3 bases from V and 1 from J; bases not matched to a gene: 4. The CDR3: CASSMAGGWNTEAFF. The CDR3 nucleotides read TGTGCCAGTAGTATGGCAGGGGGCTGGAACACTGAAGCTTTCTTT.

The rearrangement links TRBV28 to TRBJ1-3; TRBD1 matches 10 bases. Per the germline V gene, CDR1 is MDHEN and CDR2 is SYDVKM. V lost 5 bases and J lost 4; bases outside the gene matches: 8. The CDR3 length is 16 residues. In nucleotides, the CDR3 is TGTGCCAGCAGTCCGAGACAGGGGGCGAGAGGAAACACCATATATTTT. This codes for CASSPRQGARGNTIYF.

The table lists this clonotype with many counts. The V gene is TRBV7-2, the J gene TRBJ2-7, with a weak D call TRBD1 (6 bases). The CDR3 is 16 amino acids. Germline loops: CDR1 SGHTA, CDR2 FQGNSA. V dropped 3 bases and J dropped 0 bases, with 15 bases sitting between them. The CDR3 here is CASSFTGFQSSYEQYF. The CDR3 bases are TGTGCCAGCAGCTTCACAGGGTTCCAAAGCTCCTACGAGCAGTACTTC.

This sequence joins TRBV7-3 and TRBJ1-3; D might be TRBD1 (6 bases). V dropped 2 bases and J dropped 9 bases, with 20 bases sitting between them. Germline lookup yields CDR1 SGHTA and CDR2 FQGTGA. There are 16 residues in the CDR3. The CDR3 is CASSLVVGGAGGTIYF. The DNA of the CDR3 is TGTGCCAGCAGCTTAGTGGTCGGGGGCGCCGGGGGCACCATATATTTT.

The V call is TRBV7-9, the J call TRBJ1-1; no reliable D call. This CDR3 spans 12 amino acids. With 2 bases removed from V and 6 bases from J, the gap between germline ends came to 7 bases. The germline CDR1 and CDR2 sequences are SEHNR and FQNEAQ (reference sequence). In nucleotides, the CDR3 is TGTGCCAGCAGCTTAACAACGGCTGAAGCTTTCTTT. As protein: CASSLTTAEAFF.

This clonotype appeared many times. This chain joins TRBV7-2 and TRBJ1-2; no reliable D call. This CDR3 is built from 15 residues. V gave up 1 base and J gave up 3 bases, with 12 bases separating them. Per germline, CDR1 SGHTA and CDR2 FQGNSA. The CDR3 loop is CASSLDQQVYYGYTF. CDR3 DNA: TGTGCCAGCAGCTTAGACCAGCAGGTTTACTATGGCTACACCTTC.

This clonotype has more than one count but fewer than ten. The V call is TRBV6-5, the J call TRBJ2-1; tentative D call: TRBD1 (6 bases). CDR3 size: 17 residues. The germline V gene has CDR1 MNHEY and CDR2 SVGAGI. V was pared by 4 bases and J by 9 bases, with 25 bases between. CDR3: CASSSPSTGKVWGEQFF. Here the CDR3 DNA reads TGTGCCAGCAGTTCCCCTTCGACAGGAAAGGTTTGGGGTGAGCAGTTCTTC.

This clonotype was counted a single time. This sequence joins TRBV19 and TRBJ1-5; TRBD1 matches at 9 bases. After removal of 7 bases from V and 5 bases from J, the junction contained 9 bases not matched to a gene. Per the germline V gene, CDR1 is LNHDA and CDR2 is SQIVND (reference sequence). The CDR3 extends over 15 amino acids. CDR3 in DNA: TGTGCCAGTAATCCGTTCCGGGACAGGGATCAGCCCCAGCATTTT. It encodes CASNPFRDRDQPQHF.